This T cell receptor beta chain emerged from a study of shared T cell receptors in the human thymus. The length of the CDR3 is 15 residues. The germline V gene has CDR1 MNHEY and CDR2 SVGAGI. The junction had 6 bases not matched to a gene; V was cut back by 6 bases and J by 4 bases. Generated by immunoSEQ multiplex PCR, the TCRdb table keeps only in-frame clones and is missing some. Here the sample spans roughly 500,000 clones, about four fifths being singletons. This clone has a handful of counts. These sequences were also reported in another study, on human thymus T cells. That study reports: Donor material was obtained from healthy Finnish infants undergoing corrective surgery for congenital heart defects. Corrective cardiac operations yielded the resected thymus tissue. Apparent bias marked the V and J gene usage of thymic and blood repertoires. Related research described strongly overlapping thymic repertoires in unrelated people.

This sequence was found in a boy younger than two with a congenital heart defect. The rearrangement joins TRBV6-5 to TRBJ2-6, with 7 positions matching TRBD1. Sequencing used thymocytes. CDR3 sequence (DNA): TGTGCCAGCAGCAGCGACAGGGCGGGGGCCAACGTCCTGACTTTC. Translation gives CASSSDRAGANVLTF.